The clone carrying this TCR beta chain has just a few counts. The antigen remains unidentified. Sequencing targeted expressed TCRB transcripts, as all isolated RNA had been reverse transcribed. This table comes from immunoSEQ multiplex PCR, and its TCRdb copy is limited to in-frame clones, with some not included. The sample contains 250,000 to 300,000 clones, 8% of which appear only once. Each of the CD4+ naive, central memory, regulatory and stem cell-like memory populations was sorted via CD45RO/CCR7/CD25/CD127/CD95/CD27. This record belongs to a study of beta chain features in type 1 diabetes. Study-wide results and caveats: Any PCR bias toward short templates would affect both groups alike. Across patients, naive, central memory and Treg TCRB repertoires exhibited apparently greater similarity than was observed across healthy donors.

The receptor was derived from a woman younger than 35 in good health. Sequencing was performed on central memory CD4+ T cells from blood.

CDR3 sequence: CASSFTEGKLFF. The DNA for the CDR3 is TGTGCCAGCAGTTTCACAGAAGGAAAACTGTTTTTT. V gene TRBV27 combines with J gene TRBJ1-4, with unresolved D. V was shortened by 3 bases and J by 10 bases, with 9 bases between the two germline ends. Germline values: CDR1 MNHEY, CDR2 SMNVEV (reference sequence). CDR3 length: 12 residues.